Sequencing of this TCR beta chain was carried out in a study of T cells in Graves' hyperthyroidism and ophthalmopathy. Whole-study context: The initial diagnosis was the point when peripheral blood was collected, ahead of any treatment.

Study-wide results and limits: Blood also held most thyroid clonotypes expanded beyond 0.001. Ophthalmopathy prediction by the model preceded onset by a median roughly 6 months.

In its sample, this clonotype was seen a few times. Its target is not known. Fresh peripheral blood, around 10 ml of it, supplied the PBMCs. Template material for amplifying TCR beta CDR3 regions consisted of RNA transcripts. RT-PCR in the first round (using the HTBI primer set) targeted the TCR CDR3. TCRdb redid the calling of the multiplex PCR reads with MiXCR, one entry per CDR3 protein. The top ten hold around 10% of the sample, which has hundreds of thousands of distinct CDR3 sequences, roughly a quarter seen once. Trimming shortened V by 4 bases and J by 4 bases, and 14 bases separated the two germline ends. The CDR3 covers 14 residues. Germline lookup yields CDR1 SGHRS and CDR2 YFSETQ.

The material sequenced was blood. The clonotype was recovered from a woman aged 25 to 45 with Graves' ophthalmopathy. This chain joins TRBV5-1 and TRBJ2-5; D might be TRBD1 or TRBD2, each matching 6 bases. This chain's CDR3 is CASSVDPGAETQYF. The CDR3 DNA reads TGCGCCAGCAGCGTAGACCCGGGGGCAGAGACCCAGTACTTC.